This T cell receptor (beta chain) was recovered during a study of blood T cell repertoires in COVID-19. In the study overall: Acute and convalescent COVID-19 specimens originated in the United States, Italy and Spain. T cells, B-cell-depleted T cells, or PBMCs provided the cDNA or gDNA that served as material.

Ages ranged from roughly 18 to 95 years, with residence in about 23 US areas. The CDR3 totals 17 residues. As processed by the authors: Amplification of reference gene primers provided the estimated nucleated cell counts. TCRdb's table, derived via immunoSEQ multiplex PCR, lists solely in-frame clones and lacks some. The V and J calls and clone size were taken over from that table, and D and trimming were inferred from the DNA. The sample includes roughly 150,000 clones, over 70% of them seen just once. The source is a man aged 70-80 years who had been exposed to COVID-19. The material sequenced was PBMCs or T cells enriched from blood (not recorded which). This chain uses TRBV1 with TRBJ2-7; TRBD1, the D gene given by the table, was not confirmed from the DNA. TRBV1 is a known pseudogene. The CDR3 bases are TGCACCAGCAGCCAAGAGGGGTTGGAGGGGGCCGTAGACGAGCAGTACTTC. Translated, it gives CTSSQEGLEGAVDEQYF.